The 22 T cell receptor beta chains in this list originate from one sample, sequenced in a study of shared clonotypes between healthy human individuals. This table comes from immunoSEQ multiplex PCR, and its TCRdb copy is limited to in-frame clones, with some not included. The table includes over 1.4 million clones, roughly 96% detected once. What was sequenced was naive CD4+ T cells sorted from blood. Described subset: CD45RA+ positively selected. The receptors shown here come from a man younger than 40 in good health.

Only a few counts were recorded for this clone. The V gene is TRBV2, the J gene TRBJ2-1; no firm D call. The V gene's germline CDR1 is SNHLY and CDR2 FYNNEI. Trimming took off 3 bases at V and 0 bases at J, with 21 bases between the two ends. The CDR3 runs 19 residues. DNA of the CDR3: TGTGCCAGCAGTGATAATAGGGTGGGAAATAGTCCCTCCTACAATGAGCAGTTCTTC. Translated: CASSDNRVGNSPSYNEQFF. Full variable domain (remainder filled in from reference TRBV2 and TRBJ2-1): EPEVTQTPSHQVTQMGQEVILRCVPISNHLYFYWYRQILGQKVEFLVSFYNNEISEKSEIFDDQFSVERPDGSNFTLKIRSTKLEDSAMYFCASSDNRVGNSPSYNEQFFGPGTRLTVL.

As regards this clone: Other DNA sequences in this sample translate to the same CDR3. This chain joins TRBV5-1 and TRBJ2-1, with D tentatively TRBD1 or TRBD2 (5 bases each). Germline values: CDR1 SGHRS, CDR2 YFSETQ. V lost 0 bases to trimming and J lost 5 bases, with 9 bases between them. The CDR3 length is 14 residues. CDR3 residues: CASSLAGPNNEQFF. CDR3 nucleotides: TGCGCCAGCAGCTTGGCGGGACCTAACAATGAGCAGTTCTTC.

This chain joins TRBV18 and TRBJ1-3; 9 nucleotides line up with TRBD1. Germline V CDR1 and CDR2: KGHSH, LQKENI. CDR3 length: 14 residues. J lost 5 bases, V lost 2 bases, and 1 base had no gene match. This CDR3 reads CASSPDRGRNTIYF. The CDR3, as DNA: TGTGCCAGCTCACCAGACAGGGGGAGAAACACCATATATTTT.

The V gene is TRBV5-4, the J gene TRBJ1-1; weak D call: TRBD1 (5 bases). Germline values: CDR1 SGHNT, CDR2 YYREEE (reference sequence). Trimming removed 4 bases from V and 0 bases from J, with 19 bases in between. This CDR3 region has 17 residues. The CDR3 reads CASSRTGEGFMNTEAFF. The CDR3 DNA reads TGTGCCAGCAGCCGTACCGGGGAGGGGTTTATGAACACTGAAGCTTTCTTT.

The chain uses TRBV4-2 and TRBJ2-2; 8 bases are a match to TRBD2. CDR1 and CDR2 (germline): LGHNA, YNFKEQ. The ends lost 3 bases at V and 2 bases at J; junction bases unmatched: 5. The CDR3 consists of 16 residues. CDR3 sequence (DNA): TGTGCCAGCAGCCAGGTAGCGGGGCGAAACACCGGGGAGCTGTTTTTT. Translation gives CASSQVAGRNTGELFF.

The chain recombines TRBV27 with TRBJ2-1; a possible D gene is TRBD1 (6 bases). Germline V gene data show CDR1 as MNHEY and CDR2 as SMNVEV (reference sequence). Trimming stripped 4 bases from V and 3 bases from J, with 13 bases between. The CDR3 is made up of 15 amino acids. The CDR3 loop reads CASSSRQEIYNEQFF. The CDR3 DNA follows: TGTGCCAGCAGTTCGAGACAGGAGATCTACAATGAGCAGTTCTTC.

V and J are TRBV7-3 and TRBJ2-3, with D perhaps TRBD1 or TRBD2 (5 bases each). CDR3 length equals 14 residues. V shed 3 bases and J shed 6 bases, with 13 bases lying between them. Germline V lookup: CDR1 SGHTA, CDR2 FQGTGA. In DNA, the CDR3 is TGTGCCAGCAGCTTTAGAGGGGTACAGGATACGCAGTATTTT. It yields the protein CASSFRGVQDTQYF.

The chain uses TRBV10-2 and TRBJ2-7; D is uncertain. V was trimmed by 6 bases and J by 4 bases, leaving 7 bases between them. This CDR3 spans 11 amino acids. The germline V gene encodes CDR1 WSHSY and CDR2 SAAADI. Here the CDR3 reads CASREIYEQYF. CDR3 bases: TGCGCCAGCAGAGAAATATACGAGCAGTACTTC.

The chain carries TRBV19 and TRBJ2-1; 9 bases agree with TRBD1. The germline CDR1 and CDR2 sequences are LNHDA and SQIVND (reference sequence). The CDR3 consists of 15 residues. Losses at the gene ends were 3 bases for V and 5 bases for J; bases not matched to a gene: 5. CDR3 protein: CASSITRTGDNEQFF. The CDR3 DNA reads TGTGCCAGTAGTATTACTCGGACAGGGGACAATGAGCAGTTCTTC.

The chain couples TRBV29-1 to TRBJ2-5; D might be TRBD2 (5 bases). CDR1 and CDR2 from the germline V gene are SQVTM and ANQGSEA. V was pared by 4 bases and J by 5 bases, with 8 bases between. This CDR3 contains 11 residues. The DNA of the CDR3 is TGCAGCGTTGTCGGGGAGGAGACCCAGTACTTC. Translating it yields CSVVGEETQYF.

The chain employs TRBV30 and TRBJ2-1; no firm D call. Germline-derived CDR1 and CDR2 are GTSNPN and SVGIG (reference sequence). V lost 2 bases and J lost 6, with 11 bases in between. This CDR3 has 13 amino acids. CDR3 sequence: CAWSTGRLNEQFF. DNA for the CDR3: TGTGCCTGGAGTACCGGCAGACTCAATGAGCAGTTCTTC. Together with reference TRBV30 and TRBJ2-1, the CDR3 gives the full variable domain: SQTIHQWPATLVQPVGSPLSLECTVEGTSNPNLYWYRQAAGRGLQLLFYSVGIGQISSEVPQNLSASRPQDRQFILSSKKLLLSDSGFYLCAWSTGRLNEQFFGPGTRLTVL.

The rearrangement joins TRBV11-3 to TRBJ2-2; the D gene is possibly TRBD1 (6 bases). CDR3 length: 16 amino acids. The ends were cut back, 1 base at V and 3 bases at J, with 12 bases in the middle. CDR1 is SGHNT and CDR2 is YENEEA in the germline V gene. The CDR3 region has the DNA TGTGCCAGCAGCTTAGGGACAGAGTGGTACACCGGGGAGCTGTTTTTT. Translating gives CASSLGTEWYTGELFF.

The V and J genes are TRBV19 and TRBJ1-5, with a weak D call TRBD1 (5 bases). CDR1 LNHDA and CDR2 SQIVND come from the germline V gene (reference sequence). The V and J ends lost 7 bases and 3 bases respectively, with 13 bases between them. There are 14 residues in the CDR3. CDR3 sequence (DNA): TGTGCCAGTACCGGGGGTCGGGACAATCAGCCCCAGCATTTT. It is translated as CASTGGRDNQPQHF.

This chain uses TRBV15 with TRBJ2-3, with 7 bases lining up with TRBD1. This CDR3 is 14 amino acids long. Germline V gene sequence: CDR1 LNHNV, CDR2 YYDKDF (reference sequence). Trimming took 3 bases from V and 2 from J; bases not matched to a gene: 2. CDR3 nucleotide sequence: TGTGCCACCAGCAGGAGGGGGCTCACAGATACGCAGTATTTT. Encoded protein: CATSRRGLTDTQYF.

V and J are TRBV5-1 and TRBJ1-1; TRBD1 matches at 12 bases. Germline CDR1 is SGHRS and CDR2 is YFSETQ. This CDR3 region has 15 residues. V shed 0 bases, J shed 7 bases, and the junction held 4 bases outside the gene matches. DNA of the CDR3: TGCGCCAGCAGCTTGGCCGGGACAGGGGGCGGTGAAGCTTTCTTT. Protein sequence: CASSLAGTGGGEAFF.

This clone has only one observation. The V gene is TRBV19, the J gene TRBJ2-2; no firm D call. Germline V gene lookup returns CDR1 LNHDA and CDR2 SQIVND (reference sequence). V was cut by 7 bases and J by 2 bases, with 8 bases left in between. The CDR3 has 13 amino acids. In DNA form, the CDR3 reads TGTGCCAGTAATAAGGGAAACACCGGGGAGCTGTTTTTT. This sequence encodes CASNKGNTGELFF.

The chain employs TRBV19 and TRBJ1-3; D gene uncertain. The V gene's germline CDR1 is LNHDA and CDR2 SQIVND (reference sequence). With 5 bases removed from V and 7 bases from J, the gap between germline ends came to 21 bases. This CDR3 comprises 16 residues. DNA for the CDR3: TGTGCCAGTAGTCTCCTCCTCGGAGCGGCGCGGAACACCATATATTTT. It codes for CASSLLLGAARNTIYF.

On this clone itself: This sample includes further DNA sequences coding for the same CDR3. This chain joins TRBV18 and TRBJ2-6; D remains ambiguous. With 1 base removed from V and 0 bases from J, the gap between germline ends came to 7 bases. Germline CDR1 and CDR2: KGHSH and LQKENI. This CDR3 is built from 16 residues. The CDR3 DNA sequence: TGTGCCAGCTCACCACTGAGCCTCTCTGGGGCCAACGTCCTGACTTTC. Protein product: CASSPLSLSGANVLTF.

The chain combines TRBV7-9 with TRBJ2-1, with D tentatively TRBD2 (6 bases). Germline CDR1 and CDR2: SEHNR and FQNEAQ (reference sequence). The CDR3 loop spans 14 amino acids. Trimming pared 5 bases from V and 4 bases from J, leaving 12 bases between. The CDR3 protein is CASSPSGTYNEQFF. The CDR3 coding sequence is TGTGCCAGCAGCCCCTCCGGGACTTACAATGAGCAGTTCTTC.

V usage is TRBV27 and J usage is TRBJ2-2, with 7 bases aligning to TRBD1. Germline-derived CDR1 and CDR2 are MNHEY and SMNVEV (reference sequence). CDR3 length: 15 amino acids. V lost 4 bases to trimming and J lost 8 bases; unmatched junction nucleotides: 10. CDR3: CASSSLDRVLGELFF. The CDR3 DNA reads as TGTGCCAGCAGTTCCTTAGACAGGGTCTTGGGGGAGCTGTTTTTT.

The sample holds one count of this clone. The gene calls are TRBV7-2 and TRBJ2-1, with TRBD2 identical over 8 bases. Per the germline V gene, CDR1 is SGHTA and CDR2 is FQGNSA. This CDR3 has 15 amino acids. With 4 bases clipped from V and 4 bases from J, the junction kept 6 bases outside the gene matches. CDR3 nucleotides: TGTGCCAGCAGCTCATTAGCGGGATCATACAATGAGCAGTTCTTC. The encoded protein is CASSSLAGSYNEQFF.

This clone was seen a single time. V gene TRBV4-3 combines with J gene TRBJ2-5; a weak D match, TRBD2 (7 bases). The germline V and J ends were trimmed by 0 bases and 5 bases, with 10 bases remaining between them. Germline V lookup: CDR1 LGHNA, CDR2 YSLEER. This CDR3 comprises 14 residues. The CDR3 coding sequence is TGCGCCAGCAGCCAAGATGGGAGGGGGGAGACCCAGTACTTC. Protein: CASSQDGRGETQYF.